Within the sample, the clone carrying this TCR beta chain is medium-sized. The table came from immunoSEQ multiplex PCR; TCRdb's copy has only in-frame clones and leaves some out. The sample carries about 3,500 clones, 33% recorded once. This specimen comes from a study of T cells in localized non-small cell lung cancer. The sample consisted of normal lung tissue next to the tumor, taken before any cancer treatment. The receptor's source is a woman between 35 and 70 years old with stage I lung adenocarcinoma.

CDR3 protein: CASSIQSMNTEAFF. The CDR3 DNA reads TGTGCCAGCAGCATACAGAGCATGAACACTGAAGCTTTCTTT. The genes are TRBV11-3 and TRBJ1-1, with D uncertain. V dropped 5 bases and J dropped 0 bases, with 10 bases sitting between them. The CDR3 runs 14 residues. Germline CDR1 SGHNT, CDR2 YENEEA.